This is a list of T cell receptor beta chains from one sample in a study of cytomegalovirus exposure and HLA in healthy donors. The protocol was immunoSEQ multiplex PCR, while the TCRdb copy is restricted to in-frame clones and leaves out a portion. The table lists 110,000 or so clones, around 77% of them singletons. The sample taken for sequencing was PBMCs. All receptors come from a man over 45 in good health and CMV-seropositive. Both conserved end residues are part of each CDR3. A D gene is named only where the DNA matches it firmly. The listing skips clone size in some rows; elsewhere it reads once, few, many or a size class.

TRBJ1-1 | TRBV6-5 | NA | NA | CASSFGQGSTEAFF | TGTGCCAGCAGTTTCGGTCAGGGGAGCACTGAAGCTTTCTTT
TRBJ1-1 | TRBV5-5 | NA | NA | CASSFSAEAFF | TGTGCCAGCAGCTTCTCAGCTGAAGCTTTCTTT
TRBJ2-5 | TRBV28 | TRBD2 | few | CATKEGGGFQETQYF | TGTGCTACTAAAGAGGGCGGGGGATTCCAAGAGACCCAGTACTTC
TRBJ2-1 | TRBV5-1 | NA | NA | CASSPGGYNEQFF | TGCGCCAGCAGCCCCGGGGGATACAATGAGCAGTTCTTC
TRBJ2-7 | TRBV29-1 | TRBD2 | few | CSVEPSGRLGEQYF | TGCAGCGTTGAGCCCAGCGGGAGACTAGGGGAGCAGTACTTC
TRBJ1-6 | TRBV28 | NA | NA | CASSLVTRVGSPLHF | TGTGCCAGCAGTCTTGTAACCAGGGTTGGATCACCCCTCCACTTT
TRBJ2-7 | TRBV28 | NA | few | CASSLSASGQGGYEQYF | TGTGCCAGCAGTTTAAGCGCCTCCGGGCAGGGAGGCTACGAGCAGTACTTC
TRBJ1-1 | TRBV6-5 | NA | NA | CASSCSSANTEAFF | TGTGCCAGCAGTTGCTCGAGCGCGAACACTGAAGCTTTCTTT
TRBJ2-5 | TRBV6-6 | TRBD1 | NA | CASSGDRGWTQYF | TGTGCCAGCAGTGGGGACAGGGGTTGGACCCAGTACTTC
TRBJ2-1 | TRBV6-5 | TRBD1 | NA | CASSLGTGFKQFF | TGTGCCAGCAGTTTAGGGACAGGTTTCAAGCAGTTCTTC
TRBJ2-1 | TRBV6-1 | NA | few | CASSRVDEQFF | TGTGCCAGCAGTCGGGTTGATGAGCAGTTCTTC
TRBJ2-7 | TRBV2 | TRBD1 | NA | CASGGTGSVQYF | TGTGCCAGCGGCGGGACAGGTAGCGTGCAGTACTTC
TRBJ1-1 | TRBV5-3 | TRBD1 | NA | CARSLYLQGARGDTEAFF | TGTGCCAGAAGCTTGTACCTACAGGGGGCGAGGGGGGACACTGAAGCTTTCTTT
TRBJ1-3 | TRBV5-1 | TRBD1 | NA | CASSASGGSGNTIYF | TGCGCCAGCAGCGCCTCAGGGGGCTCTGGAAACACCATATATTTT
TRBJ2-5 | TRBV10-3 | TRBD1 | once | CAISEPGQVETQYF | TGTGCCATCAGTGAGCCGGGACAGGTGGAGACCCAGTACTTC
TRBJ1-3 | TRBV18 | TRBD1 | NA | CASSLQGRTAGNTIYF | TGTGCCAGCTCACTACAGGGGCGCACTGCTGGAAACACCATATATTTT
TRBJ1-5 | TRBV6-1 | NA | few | CASRNEGNQPQHF | TGTGCCAGCAGAAACGAGGGCAATCAGCCCCAGCATTTT
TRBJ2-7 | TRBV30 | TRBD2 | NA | CAWRSSGMNYEQYF | TGTGCCTGGAGGTCTAGCGGGATGAATTACGAGCAGTACTTC
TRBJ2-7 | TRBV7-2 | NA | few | CASSRDSLSSYEQYF | TGTGCCAGCAGCAGGGACTCATTGAGCTCCTACGAGCAGTACTTC
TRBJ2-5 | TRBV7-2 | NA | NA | CASQPGGQETQYF | TGTGCCAGCCAACCCGGCGGGCAAGAGACCCAGTACTTC
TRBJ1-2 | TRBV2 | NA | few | CASSEPEGYTF | TGTGCCAGCAGTGAACCAGAAGGCTACACCTTC
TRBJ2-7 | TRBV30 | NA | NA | CAWVRTDTLREQYF | TGTGCCTGGGTTAGGACGGACACTCTTCGCGAGCAGTACTTC
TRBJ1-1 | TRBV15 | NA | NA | CATSLDKGPSEAFF | TGTGCCACCAGCCTAGACAAGGGGCCTTCAGAAGCTTTCTTT
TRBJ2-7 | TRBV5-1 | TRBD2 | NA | CASSLLAGVNDEQYF | TGCGCCAGCAGCTTACTAGCGGGGGTAAACGACGAGCAGTACTTC
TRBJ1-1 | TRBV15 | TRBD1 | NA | CATSRDRTGNTEAFF | TGTGCCACCAGCAGAGACCGGACAGGGAACACTGAAGCTTTCTTT
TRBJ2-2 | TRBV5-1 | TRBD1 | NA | CASSTRTGAGELFF | TGCGCCAGCAGCACAAGGACAGGGGCCGGGGAGCTGTTTTTT
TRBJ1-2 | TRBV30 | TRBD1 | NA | CAWGGGYSYGYTF | TGTGCCTGGGGAGGGGGCTATAGCTATGGCTACACCTTC
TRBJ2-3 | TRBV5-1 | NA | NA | CASSLDSYSTDTQYF | TGCGCCAGCAGCTTGGACAGCTATAGCACAGATACGCAGTATTTT